Listed below are T cell receptor beta chains from one sample, sequenced in a study of blood T cell repertoires in COVID-19. Measured with immunoSEQ multiplex PCR; TCRdb has only the in-frame clones, and not every one. The sample consists of about 190,000 clones, about nine tenths of them appearing once. The sample was peripheral blood. The receptor set was obtained from a man aged 40-55 years with acute or convalescent COVID-19. The CDR3 runs from the conserved cysteine through the conserved F or W. D genes are given only for firm matches. Clone size, where shown, is once, few, many, or a class for clones that have expanded.

D	size	V	J	DNA	CDR3
.	once	TRBV7-2	TRBJ1-6	TGTGCCAGCAGCTTGATCCCAGGGGATAATTCACCCCTCCACTTT	CASSLIPGDNSPLHF
.	.	TRBV3-1/TRBV3-2	TRBJ1-5	TGTGCCAGCAGCCCGGGATGGGGAGATCAGCCCCAGCATTTT	CASSPGWGDQPQHF
.	.	TRBV25-1	TRBJ1-1	TGTGCCAGCAGGAGGGAACCGGGACTTTATGGGACTGAAGCTTTCTTT	CASRREPGLYGTEAFF
.	.	TRBV2	TRBJ2-3	TGTGCCAGCAGGTACCCGGGACAACACACAGATACGCAGTATTTT	CASRYPGQHTDTQYF
TRBD2	.	TRBV9	TRBJ2-2	TGTGCCAGCAGCGTAGGGAGCGGGGGGAACACCGGGGAGCTGTTTTTT	CASSVGSGGNTGELFF
.	.	TRBV2	TRBJ2-3	TGTGCCAGCAGCAGCAGGGCCGGTACGCAGTATTTT	CASSSRAGTQYF
.	.	TRBV6-6	TRBJ2-7	TGTGCCAGCAATATAAGACAGTTCGTTTCCTACGAGCAGTACTTC	CASNIRQFVSYEQYF
TRBD2	.	TRBV19	TRBJ2-7	TGTGCCAGTAGTCCCATCCTCCTAGCGGGCACTCTCAGCTCCTACGAGCAGTACTTC	CASSPILLAGTLSSYEQYF
TRBD1	once	TRBV6-2/TRBV6-3	TRBJ1-5	TGTGCCAGCAGTTACCCTCGGACAGGGGCGGTGGATCAGCCCCAGCATTTT	CASSYPRTGAVDQPQHF
.	.	TRBV6-6	TRBJ1-3	TGTGCCAGCAGTCTATATGGCGGGCAGCTAGCCTCTGGAAACACCATATATTTT	CASSLYGGQLASGNTIYF
.	few	TRBV19	TRBJ1-2	TGTGCCAGTAGTATGGGCCCGGGCAGGGCCTATGGCTACACCTTC	CASSMGPGRAYGYTF
.	.	TRBV6-5	TRBJ1-4	TGTGCCAGCAGTTTATACAGGGCTAACCCCTATGAAAAACTGTTTTTT	CASSLYRANPYEKLFF
.	.	TRBV12-3/TRBV12-4	TRBJ1-2	TGTGCCAGCAGTGGCGGAGCTATCTATGGCTACACCTTC	CASSGGAIYGYTF
TRBD1	.	TRBV5-8	TRBJ2-1	TGTGCCAGCAGCTTGTCGCAGGGGGCCTACAATGAGCAGTTCTTC	CASSLSQGAYNEQFF
.	.	TRBV12-3/TRBV12-4	TRBJ2-3	TGTGCCAGCAGGTCCTACACAGATACGCAGTATTTT	CASRSYTDTQYF
TRBD1	.	TRBV27	TRBJ2-7	TGTGCCAGCAGCATTGACAGGGGTACCTACGAGCAGTACTTC	CASSIDRGTYEQYF
.	.	TRBV3-1/TRBV3-2	TRBJ1-1	TGTGCCAGCAGCCAAGATAACATTAACACTGAAGCTTTCTTT	CASSQDNINTEAFF
.	.	TRBV6-1	TRBJ1-2	TGTGCCAGCAGTGAAGACGTGGGCTACTATGGCTACACCTTC	CASSEDVGYYGYTF
.	once	TRBV5-8	TRBJ1-1	TGTGCCAGCAGCTCCGGACCTGCGGGAAGCACTGAAGCTTTCTTT	CASSSGPAGSTEAFF
.	.	TRBV7-6	TRBJ1-1	TGTGCCAGCAGCTTAGGACAGACCTTGAACACTGAAGCTTTCTTT	CASSLGQTLNTEAFF
TRBD1	.	TRBV5-1	TRBJ1-1	TGCGCCAGCAGCCAAACAGGGGTTACTGAAGCTTTCTTT	CASSQTGVTEAFF
TRBD1	.	TRBV28	TRBJ1-2	TGTGCCAGCAGTAGGACAGGCTATGGCTACACCTTC	CASSRTGYGYTF
TRBD1	once	TRBV27	TRBJ2-3	TGTGCCTCTACTTCCGGGACAGGGACTCGAGATACGCAGTATTTT	CASTSGTGTRDTQYF
.	.	TRBV18	TRBJ2-1	TGTGCCAGCTCACCTCGGAGCAATGAGCAGTTCTTC	CASSPRSNEQFF
.	.	TRBV9	TRBJ2-2	TGTGCCAGCAGCGTAGCTACGAGGACACTGAACACCGGGGAGCTGTTTTTT	CASSVATRTLNTGELFF
.	once	TRBV29-1	TRBJ1-1	TGCAGCCCTTCCGTCCAAACAGGGACTGAAGCTTTCTTT	CSPSVQTGTEAFF
TRBD2	.	TRBV18	TRBJ2-2	TGTGCCAGCTCACTAGGACTAGCGGACGGGGAGCTGTTTTTT	CASSLGLADGELFF
.	.	TRBV14	TRBJ1-2	TGTGCCAGCAGCCGGATCCCTCAGGGTGGCTACACCTTC	CASSRIPQGGYTF
.	.	TRBV18	TRBJ2-5	TGTGCCAGCTCACCAGGGCGCCAAGAGACCCAGTACTTC	CASSPGRQETQYF
.	few	TRBV10-3	TRBJ1-1	TGTGCCGCCCGAACGGGTAACACTGAAGCTTTCTTT	CAARTGNTEAFF
.	.	TRBV4-1	TRBJ2-3	TGCGCCAGCAGCCAAGGGGCCCTGGCCCAAGATACGCAGTATTTT	CASSQGALAQDTQYF
TRBD1	.	TRBV10-1	TRBJ2-7	TGCGCCAGCGGTACCCGGGACAGGGTCCACGAGCAGTACTTC	CASGTRDRVHEQYF
TRBD1	.	TRBV7-9	TRBJ2-3	TGTGCCAGCAGCTTAGGAAGGGGTGGTCGGGACAGGGCAGATACGCAGTATTTT	CASSLGRGGRDRADTQYF
.	.	TRBV3-1/TRBV3-2	TRBJ2-5	TGTGCCAGCAGCCTTTCGAGCGGGACCCAGTACTTC	CASSLSSGTQYF
.	.	TRBV15	TRBJ1-2	TGTGCCACCAGCATCGATAGGGGGTCGAGCTACACCTTC	CATSIDRGSSYTF
.	.	TRBV7-2	TRBJ1-2	TGTGCCAGCAGCTCAAAACAGGGTTTCTATGGCTACACCTTC	CASSSKQGFYGYTF
TRBD1	.	TRBV10-3	TRBJ1-2	TGTGCCATCAGAAGGGAGGGACAGGGGGCCGGTGGCTACACCTTC	CAIRREGQGAGGYTF
.	.	TRBV19	TRBJ1-1	TGTGCCAGTACCCCTCTCCCGAACACTGAAGCTTTCTTT	CASTPLPNTEAFF
TRBD1	.	TRBV7-2	TRBJ1-4	TGTGCCAGCAGCTTGGGACAGGGGAATCAAAAACTGTTTTTT	CASSLGQGNQKLFF
.	few	TRBV2	TRBJ2-5	TGTGCCAGCAGGCGATATCAAGAGACCCAGTACTTC	CASRRYQETQYF
TRBD2	.	TRBV6-5	TRBJ2-5	TGTGCCAGCAGTTCTAGCGGGGGCTCCCAAGAGACCCAGTACTTC	CASSSSGGSQETQYF
TRBD2	.	TRBV15	TRBJ2-2	TGTGCCACCAGCAGAGTGGAGCTAGCGGGGAACACCGGGGAGCTGTTTTTT	CATSRVELAGNTGELFF
TRBD1	.	TRBV9	TRBJ2-1	TGTGCCAGCAGCGTAGGAGGGACAGGGGACAATGAGCAGTTCTTC	CASSVGGTGDNEQFF
TRBD1	.	TRBV10-3	TRBJ1-5	TGTGCCATCAGAAAGGTAAGGGACAGAATTCATCAGCCCCAGCATTTT	CAIRKVRDRIHQPQHF
TRBD2	.	TRBV10-3	TRBJ2-1	TGTGCCATCAGTGAGCCCACGGGGCGGGGGAACTACAATGAGCAGTTCTTC	CAISEPTGRGNYNEQFF
TRBD1	.	TRBV7-9	TRBJ1-2	TGTGCCAGCAGCCCTGGGACAGGGGCGGACTATGGCTACACCTTC	CASSPGTGADYGYTF
TRBD1	.	TRBV19	TRBJ1-2	TGTGCCAGTAGCTGGACAGGAAAGGATGGCTACACCTTC	CASSWTGKDGYTF
TRBD2	.	TRBV5-6	TRBJ2-1	TGTGCCAGCAGCTTCACTAGCGGGGGGAACTACAATGAGCAGTTCTTC	CASSFTSGGNYNEQFF
TRBD2	.	TRBV11-3	TRBJ2-1	TGTGCCAGCAGCCCGGGAGCGGGGGGGCCTGATGAGCAGTTCTTC	CASSPGAGGPDEQFF
TRBD1	.	TRBV5-1	TRBJ2-5	TGCGCCAGCAGCTCCGGACAGGGAACACAAGAGACCCAGTACTTC	CASSSGQGTQETQYF
.	.	TRBV7-8	TRBJ2-7	TGTGCCAGCAGCTTGGGGCATGCAAACTACGAGCAGTACTTC	CASSLGHANYEQYF
TRBD1	.	TRBV2	TRBJ1-2	TGTGCCAGCAGTACGGCGCAGGGGGCGCCGTCAATATTAGATGGCTACACCTTC	CASSTAQGAPSILDGYTF
TRBD2	.	TRBV7-8	TRBJ2-2	TGTGCCAGCAGCTTTAGCGGGGGAGCGAACACCGGGGAGCTGTTTTTT	CASSFSGGANTGELFF
.	.	TRBV30	TRBJ1-1	TGTGCCTGGACTGAACTTGAAGCTTTCTTT	CAWTELEAFF